These 11 T cell receptor beta chains originate from one sample sequenced in a study of T cell repertoires in cytomegalovirus infection. Their antigen targets remain unknown. TCRdb processed the reads anew with MiXCR; each CDR3 protein has one entry. Here the sample spans about 740,000 distinct CDR3 sequences, about 30% being singletons. The source material was cultured PBMCs, sampled from culture after CMV antigen stimulation. These receptors originate from a human donor in good health (CMV status not recorded). Some clones in this sample may be carry-over from other donors' samples.

This clonotype was recorded a few times. The V and J genes are TRBV7-2 and TRBJ2-3; D call uncertain. The CDR3 contains 12 residues. CDR1 and CDR2 from the germline V gene are SGHTA and FQGNSA. V dropped 7 bases and J dropped 4 bases, with 9 bases sitting between them. The CDR3 protein is CASTPSPDTQYF. DNA of the CDR3: TGTGCCAGCACCCCTTCCCCAGATACGCAGTATTTT.

This clonotype was observed a few times. V gene TRBV19 combines with J gene TRBJ2-6; 8 bases are a match to TRBD1. CDR3 length: 18 residues. V was pared by 6 bases and J by 0 bases, with 10 bases of the junction left unmatched. Looked up from germline, CDR1 is LNHDA and CDR2 is SQIVND (reference sequence). DNA of the CDR3: TGTGCCAGTAGGCGACAGGGGTGGTCCCCCTCTGGGGCCAACGTCCTGACTTTC. Translation: CASRRQGWSPSGANVLTF.

The chain has TRBV6-1 and TRBJ2-3; D might be TRBD2 (6 bases). CDR1 is MNHNS and CDR2 is SASEGT in the germline V gene. The V gene lost 8 bases and the J gene lost 1 base, with 13 bases spanning the gap. This CDR3 comprises 14 residues. DNA of the CDR3: TGTGCCAGCTGCGGGACGCACGGCACAGATACGCAGTATTTT. This encodes CASCGTHGTDTQYF.

J is TRBJ2-3 and V is TRBV28, with 9 bases lining up with TRBD2. Unmatched junction bases numbered 19, after V lost 4 bases and J lost 2 bases. Looked up from germline, CDR1 is MDHEN and CDR2 is SYDVKM. The CDR3 runs to 20 residues. As DNA, the CDR3 is TGTGCCAGCAGTTCCGGGGTAGCGGGGGCGATGAGGTCCCCCACAGATACGCAGTATTTT. Translated, it gives CASSSGVAGAMRSPTDTQYF.

The chain combines TRBV18 with TRBJ2-1; 10 nucleotides align to TRBD2. V lost 3 bases and J lost 5; bases outside the gene matches: 4. The CDR3 has 15 amino acids. Germline V gene lookup returns CDR1 KGHSH and CDR2 LQKENI. This CDR3 is CASSPKREGHNEQFF. CDR3 nucleotides: TGTGCCAGCTCACCTAAGCGGGAGGGCCACAATGAGCAGTTCTTC.

CDR3 loop: CSARQTGTSTRANVLTF. The CDR3 DNA is TGCAGTGCTAGACAAACCGGGACATCCACGAGGGCCAACGTCCTGACTTTC. This rearrangement joins TRBV20-1 to TRBJ2-6, with D possibly TRBD1 on 6 matching bases. The V end was cut by 2 bases, the J end by 5 bases, with 19 bases between. Per germline, CDR1 DFQATT and CDR2 SNEGSKA (reference sequence). The CDR3 has 17 residues.

The chain joins TRBV6-2 or TRBV6-3 to TRBJ2-4; 7 bases are a match to TRBD2. Germline trimming cut 0 bases from V and 2 bases from J; bases unmatched to any gene: 7. CDR3 length equals 17 residues. Germline CDR1 reads MNHEY; CDR2 reads SVGEGT. CDR3 sequence reads: CASSYSGREVTKNIQYF. The DNA of the CDR3 is TGTGCCAGCAGTTACTCGGGTCGGGAGGTGACCAAAAACATTCAGTACTTC.

A single count supports this clonotype. The chain couples TRBV20-1 to TRBJ1-5; a weak D match, TRBD1 (5 bases). The CDR3 is 12 amino acids. Germline CDR1 and CDR2: DFQATT and SNEGSKA (reference sequence). This CDR3 is CSGQGGNQPQHF. The DNA for the CDR3 is TGCAGCGGGCAGGGAGGGAATCAGCCCCAGCATTTT.

The chain employs TRBV7-8 and TRBJ2-3, with a weak D call TRBD1 (5 bases). V shed 1 base and J shed 4 bases, with 12 bases lying between them. Germline V gives CDR1 SGHVS, CDR2 FQNEAQ. The CDR3 is 15 amino acids. CDR3 loop: CASSLDGRVSDTQYF. CDR3 bases: TGTGCCAGCAGCTTAGATGGCAGGGTGTCAGATACGCAGTATTTT.

The V gene is TRBV6-5, the J gene TRBJ2-2; possible D gene TRBD2, 6 bases. The CDR3 length is 15 residues. Trimming cost V 6 bases and J 6 bases, with 17 bases left between them. CDR1 MNHEY and CDR2 SVGAGI come from the germline V gene. The chain's CDR3 is CASRVVMGGPGELFF. CDR3 DNA sequence: TGTGCCAGCAGGGTGGTAATGGGGGGACCCGGGGAGCTGTTTTTT.

The chain carries TRBV5-6 and TRBJ2-1, with TRBD2 identical over 8 bases. J was trimmed by 6 bases and V by 2 bases; bases with no gene match: 7. CDR3 length: 15 amino acids. The germline V gene has CDR1 SGHDT and CDR2 YYEEEE. The CDR3 region is CASSFLGTRSNEQFF. CDR3 DNA sequence: TGTGCCAGCAGCTTCCTTGGGACTAGAAGCAATGAGCAGTTCTTC.